Following are 21 T cell receptor beta chains from one sample sequenced in a study of shared clonotypes between healthy human individuals. Profiling relied on immunoSEQ multiplex PCR, and the TCRdb table lists in-frame clones only, not all of them. In the table there are some 790,000 clones, over 60% of which are singletons. Sequenced input: memory CD4+ T cells sorted from blood. The subset is: CD45RA-negative fraction. Receptors originate from a woman younger than 45 in good health.

This chain connects TRBV6-6 to TRBJ2-7; TRBD2 might be the D (5 bases). Trimming cost V 0 bases and J 2 bases, with 14 bases left between them. The CDR3 covers 16 residues. Per the germline V gene, CDR1 is MNHNY and CDR2 is SVGAGI (reference sequence). The CDR3, as DNA: TGTGCCAGCAGTTACTCATCAGGCCCCGGGACCTACGAGCAGTACTTC. Residues: CASSYSSGPGTYEQYF.

The chain combines TRBV5-1 with TRBJ2-7; 8 positions match TRBD1. The V and J ends lost 1 base and 0 bases, in that order; junction bases with no gene match: 3. The germline gives CDR1 SGHRS, CDR2 YFSETQ. This CDR3 region has 15 residues. The CDR3 coding sequence is TGCGCCAGCAGCTTGTCGGGACAGGCCTCCTACGAGCAGTACTTC. Residues: CASSLSGQASYEQYF.

This sequence joins TRBV6-1 and TRBJ2-2, with D possibly being TRBD1 (7 bases). V was shortened by 7 bases and J by 5 bases, with 17 bases between the two germline ends. There are 15 residues in the CDR3. From germline, CDR1 is MNHNS and CDR2 SASEGT. CDR3 DNA sequence: TGTGCCAGCATCGATTGGGCAGGGGGGACCGGGGAGCTGTTTTTT. Its protein is CASIDWAGGTGELFF.

This chain connects TRBV18 to TRBJ1-5; the match to TRBD1 covers 10 bases. Unmatched junction bases numbered 9, after V lost 6 bases and J lost 1 base. CDR1 is KGHSH, CDR2 LQKENI, per germline. This CDR3 has 17 residues. The CDR3 nucleotides read TGTGCCAGCTCGCCGCGGACAGGGGGAACCAGCAATCAGCCCCAGCATTTT. Encoded protein: CASSPRTGGTSNQPQHF.

This chain joins TRBV18 and TRBJ1-2; D remains unclear. CDR1 and CDR2 from the germline V gene are KGHSH and LQKENI. Trimming pared 4 bases from V and 2 bases from J, leaving 11 bases between. The CDR3 contains 14 residues. CDR3: CASSLGGQNYGYTF. The CDR3 DNA follows: TGTGCCAGCTCACTGGGTGGGCAGAACTATGGCTACACCTTC.

The rearrangement joins TRBV29-1 to TRBJ2-7; TRBD2 aligns across 8 bases. V dropped 7 bases and J dropped 0; count of bases not matched to a gene: 5. The CDR3 runs 13 residues. Germline CDR1 reads SQVTM; CDR2 reads ANQGSEA. DNA of the CDR3: TGCAGCGCCTTTAGCGGGACCTCCTACGAGCAGTACTTC. Its protein product is CSAFSGTSYEQYF.

The J gene is TRBJ1-4, the V gene TRBV7-2, with 10 bases identical to TRBD1. The CDR3 totals 14 residues. Germline CDR1 is SGHTA and CDR2 is FQGNSA. V trimming: 5 bases; J trimming: 7 bases; junction bases outside the gene matches: 4. The CDR3 sequence is CASSRQGAGEKLFF. The CDR3 region has the DNA TGTGCCAGCAGCCGACAGGGGGCGGGTGAAAAACTGTTTTTT.

This clone was picked up a small number of times. V is TRBV11-2 and J is TRBJ2-2; D remains unclear. This CDR3 region has 15 residues. Per the germline V gene, CDR1 is SGHAT and CDR2 is FQNNGV. The V gene lost 2 bases and the J gene lost 0 bases, with 7 bases spanning the gap. This CDR3 is CASSLQGPNTGELFF. CDR3 DNA sequence: TGTGCCAGCAGCTTACAAGGCCCGAACACCGGGGAGCTGTTTTTT.

This clone was recorded a few times. The rearrangement joins TRBV6-4 to TRBJ1-1, with D tentatively TRBD1 (5 bases). Germline V gene sequence: CDR1 MRHNA, CDR2 SNTAGT. CDR3 length: 15 amino acids. Trimming took off 2 bases at V and 4 bases at J, with 14 bases between the two ends. CDR3 DNA sequence: TGTGCCAGCAGTGACGAGCGGCAGGGTTTCACTGAAGCTTTCTTT. Translated, it gives CASSDERQGFTEAFF.

This rearrangement joins TRBV19 to TRBJ1-2, with 7 bases fitting TRBD1. Unmatched junction bases numbered 3, after V lost 6 bases and J lost 2 bases. This CDR3 region has 13 residues. From germline, CDR1 is LNHDA and CDR2 SQIVND (reference sequence). For the CDR3, the DNA is TGTGCCAGTAGCAGGGACAGCAACTATGGCTACACCTTC. Its protein product is CASSRDSNYGYTF.

The chain couples TRBV19 to TRBJ1-5; 7 bases fit TRBD1. CDR1 LNHDA and CDR2 SQIVND come from the germline V gene (reference sequence). V shed 6 bases and J 1 base; nucleotides not matched to a gene: 18. This CDR3 has 19 amino acids. The CDR3 region is CASRPGRNRGTPSNQPQHF. DNA for the CDR3: TGTGCCAGTAGACCGGGGAGAAACAGGGGCACGCCCAGCAATCAGCCCCAGCATTTT.

V gene TRBV7-9 combines with J gene TRBJ2-3, with 9 bases fitting TRBD1. CDR1 and CDR2 from the germline V gene are SEHNR and FQNEAQ (reference sequence). The junction had 11 bases not matched to a gene; V was cut back by 5 bases and J by 2 bases. The CDR3 contains 17 residues. In DNA, the CDR3 is TGTGCCAGCAGCCTGGGGACAGGGCCCCGCTCCACAGATACGCAGTATTTT. This gives the protein CASSLGTGPRSTDTQYF. The full variable domain, completed using reference TRBV7-9 and TRBJ2-3, is DTGVSQNPRHKITKRGQNVTFRCDPISEHNRLYWYRQTLGQGPEFLTYFQNEAQLEKSRLLSDRFSAERPKGSFSTLEIQRTEQGDSAMYLCASSLGTGPRSTDTQYFGPGTRLTVL.

The chain couples TRBV11-2 to TRBJ2-7; no reliable D call. V lost 5 bases, J lost 1 base, and 9 bases lay in between. CDR3 size: 13 residues. CDR1 SGHAT and CDR2 FQNNGV come from the germline V gene. In nucleotides, the CDR3 is TGTGCCAGCAGCCGACTGAATTCCTACGAGCAGTACTTC. Translated: CASSRLNSYEQYF.

V gene TRBV6-4 combines with J gene TRBJ2-1; 8 bases fit TRBD1. In germline, CDR1 is MRHNA, CDR2 SNTAGT. The trim removed 6 bases at V and 9 bases at J, leaving 4 bases unmatched. This CDR3 has 12 amino acids. The CDR3 DNA reads TGTGCCAGCAGAGACACAGGGGGTGAGCAGTTCTTC. Its translation is CASRDTGGEQFF.

J is TRBJ2-1 and V is TRBV9; 11 nucleotides match TRBD2. Germline loops: CDR1 SGDLS, CDR2 YYNGEE. This CDR3 spans 15 amino acids. V shed 1 base and J 4 bases; nucleotides not matched to a gene: 1. CDR3 in DNA: TGTGCCAGCAGCGTATTAGCGGGAGGGTACAATGAGCAGTTCTTC. This codes for CASSVLAGGYNEQFF.

The rearrangement links TRBV27 to TRBJ1-1; no reliable D call. V lost 5 bases and J 1 base, leaving 11 bases between the germline ends. The CDR3 length is 14 residues. The germline CDR1 and CDR2 sequences are MNHEY and SMNVEV (reference sequence). CDR3 sequence: CASSPRGKNTEAFF. The CDR3 nucleotides read TGTGCCAGCAGTCCTCGCGGGAAGAACACTGAAGCTTTCTTT.

V is TRBV21-1 and J is TRBJ2-7; TRBD1 is the table's D call and was not checked against the DNA. TRBV21-1 has pseudogene status. The CDR3 sequence is 16 residues long. The CDR3 here is CASKRARDSGSYEQYF. The CDR3 bases are TGTGCCAGCAAGAGGGCCCGGGACAGCGGCTCTTACGAGCAGTACTTC.

This rearrangement joins TRBV7-2 to TRBJ2-1, with 11 bases identical to TRBD2. The CDR3 totals 18 residues. V was pared by 2 bases and J by 4 bases, with 10 bases of the junction left unmatched. Germline CDR1 and CDR2: SGHTA and FQGNSA. The CDR3 loop is CASSLRSGRAPFYNEQFF. Here the CDR3 DNA reads TGTGCCAGCAGCTTACGTAGCGGGAGGGCCCCGTTTTACAATGAGCAGTTCTTC.

V and J are TRBV28 and TRBJ2-7, with a possible D match to TRBD1 (7 bases). V was pared by 2 bases and J by 2 bases, with 13 bases between. The germline V gene has CDR1 MDHEN and CDR2 SYDVKM. The CDR3 spans 15 residues. The CDR3 here is CASSLGGGETYEQYF. The CDR3 nucleotides read TGTGCCAGCAGTTTAGGAGGGGGCGAGACCTACGAGCAGTACTTC.

This sequence joins TRBV6-6 and TRBJ1-3; no clear D gene. The V gene's germline CDR1 is MNHNY and CDR2 SVGAGI (reference sequence). CDR3 length: 14 amino acids. Trimming removed 5 bases at V and 0 bases at J, with 8 bases between. The CDR3 nucleotides are TGTGCCAGCAGTCGGACCAGCTCTGGAAACACCATATATTTT. Protein product: CASSRTSSGNTIYF.

This clone was found once. V and J are TRBV5-5 and TRBJ2-5; tentative D call: TRBD2 (7 bases). Germline V lookup: CDR1 SGHKS, CDR2 YYEKEE (reference sequence). With 6 bases removed from V and 2 bases from J, the gap between germline ends came to 20 bases. CDR3 length: 16 amino acids. CDR3 nucleotides: TGTGCCAGCACCCCCGGGGTAAGGGGGGGGCAAGAGACCCAGTACTTC. Translating gives CASTPGVRGGQETQYF.